The clone carrying this T cell receptor (beta chain) was observed at least ten times. The target antigen is unknown. Every patient had bone marrow sampled while the disease was active. This sample was taken from a study of read filtering for tumor transcriptome and immune sequencing. Study overall: Whole-transcriptome libraries were prepared after DNase treatment. General study findings and limits: The CD138-negative fraction was mixed bone marrow immune cells, not pure T cells. Even smaller IR-seq throughput identified most shared clonotypes.

Molecular barcoded adaptors covering alpha/delta and beta/gamma chains were used on roughly 400 ng RNA. TCRdb independently ran MiXCR on the reads; one entry per CDR3 protein. The sample comprises roughly 90,000 distinct CDR3 sequences, about 12% of which are singletons, and about 15% rests with the top ten. In germline, CDR1 is MDHEN, CDR2 SYDVKM. The junction had 8 bases not matched to a gene; V was cut back by 7 bases and J by 6 bases. CDR3 length equals 14 residues. The TCR originated in a donor older than 35 with multiple myeloma. The sequencing sample was made of a population of CD138-negative cells sorted from bone marrow. The chain carries TRBV28 and TRBJ2-7; 11 bases map to TRBD2. CDR3 nucleotide sequence: TGTGCCAGCATGATGGTAGCGGGAGGGCGCGAGCAGTACTTC. As protein: CASMMVAGGREQYF.